Listed below are T cell receptor beta chains from one sample, sequenced in a study of T cells in Graves' hyperthyroidism and ophthalmopathy. Each CDR3 protein gets one entry after TCRdb re-called the multiplex PCR reads with MiXCR. The sample comprises hundreds of thousands of distinct CDR3 sequences, more than 15% of which are singletons, and around 30% rests with the top ten. Specimen: blood. These receptors all come from a woman aged 18 to 35 with Graves' hyperthyroidism that later progressed to Graves' ophthalmopathy. Both conserved end residues are part of each CDR3. D genes are given only for firm matches. Size values are once, few and many counts, or a class for expanded clones, and some rows have none.

many	TRBD1	TRBV18	TRBJ1-2	CASSPRGGHYGYTF	TGTGCCAGCTCACCACGAGGGGGCCACTATGGCTACACCTTC
many	-	TRBV7-6	TRBJ2-1	CASSQGHEQFF	TGTGCCAGCAGCCAGGGCCATGAGCAGTTCTTC
-	-	TRBV19	TRBJ1-1	CASSHRELTEAFF	TGTGCCAGTAGCCACAGGGAACTAACTGAAGCTTTCTTT
many	TRBD2	TRBV14	TRBJ2-1	CASSKAGVNEQFF	TGTGCCAGCAGCAAAGCGGGAGTGAATGAGCAGTTCTTC
many	TRBD1	TRBV7-2	TRBJ2-7	CASSLVQGHSYEQYF	TGTGCCAGCAGCTTAGTACAGGGGCACTCCTACGAGCAGTACTTC
-	TRBD1	TRBV28	TRBJ2-2	CASFRTGMGTGELFF	TGTGCCAGTTTCCGGACAGGGATGGGGACCGGGGAGCTGTTTTTT
many	-	TRBV30	TRBJ2-7	CAWGGTDRQYF	TGTGCCTGGGGGGGGACCGACAGGCAGTACTTC
many	TRBD2	TRBV27	TRBJ2-7	CASRLARSSYEQYF	TGTGCCAGCAGACTAGCGCGGAGCTCCTACGAGCAGTACTTC
few	-	TRBV9	TRBJ1-6	CASTQGQSYNSPLHF	TGTGCCAGCACCCAAGGCCAATCCTATAATTCACCCCTCCACTTT
few	TRBD2	TRBV6-2/TRBV6-3	TRBJ2-1	CASRLPGLNNEQFF	TGTGCCAGCCGACTACCGGGACTAAACAATGAGCAGTTCTTC
many	-	TRBV5-1	TRBJ2-1	CASSILTSAYNEQFF	TGCGCCAGCAGCATACTAACCAGCGCGTACAATGAGCAGTTCTTC
-	TRBD1	TRBV20-1	TRBJ2-7	CSARGTGRVQYF	TGCAGTGCTAGAGGGACAGGGCGCGTGCAGTACTTC
many	-	TRBV27	TRBJ2-7	CASSPQGNEQYF	TGTGCCAGCAGTCCACAGGGTAACGAGCAGTACTTC
many	-	TRBV3-1	TRBJ2-5	CASSHLGETQYF	TGTGCCAGCAGCCACCTCGGAGAGACCCAGTACTTC
many	-	TRBV24-1	TRBJ2-2	CATSDLAGPNTGELFF	TGTGCCACCAGTGATTTGGCCGGGCCGAACACCGGGGAGCTGTTTTTT
-	-	TRBV12-3/TRBV12-4	TRBJ1-1	CASSLRAFWNEAFF	TGTGCCAGCAGTTTAAGGGCTTTTTGGAATGAAGCTTTCTTT
many	-	TRBV20-1	TRBJ2-1	CSAGEPDNEQFF	TGCAGTGCAGGGGAGCCCGACAATGAGCAGTTCTTC
-	TRBD1	TRBV7-2	TRBJ2-5	CASSLAQGTQYF	TGTGCCAGCAGCTTAGCACAGGGGACGCAGTACTTC
many	TRBD1	TRBV9	TRBJ2-7	CASSPLGTGGDEQYF	TGTGCCAGCAGCCCTCTCGGGACAGGGGGCGACGAGCAGTACTTC
-	-	TRBV6-1	TRBJ2-1	CASSCHRYNEQFF	TGTGCCAGCAGTTGCCACCGCTACAATGAGCAGTTCTTC
-	-	TRBV7-8	TRBJ2-1	CASSSTGPF	TGTGCCAGCAGCTCGACTGGTCCCTTC
-	-	TRBV19	TRBJ2-1	CASSAINEQFF	TGTGCCAGTAGCGCGATAAATGAGCAGTTCTTC
many	TRBD2	TRBV2	TRBJ2-3	CASLPSSGRTQYF	TGTGCCAGCCTCCCCTCTAGCGGGAGGACGCAGTATTTT
many	-	TRBV3-1	TRBJ1-5	CASSHEGNQPQHF	TGTGCCAGCAGCCATGAGGGGAATCAGCCCCAGCATTTT
-	-	TRBV2	TRBJ2-7	CASGQTSEQYF	TGTGCCAGCGGTCAGACTAGCGAGCAGTACTTC
many	-	TRBV11-2	TRBJ1-5	CASSFLDRELYSNQPQHF	TGTGCCAGCAGCTTTTTGGATAGGGAACTCTATAGCAATCAGCCCCAGCATTTT
-	TRBD1	TRBV5-1	TRBJ2-1	CASSLAMGQGFNGQFF	TGCGCCAGCAGCTTGGCCATGGGACAGGGGTTCAATGGGCAGTTCTTC
-	TRBD1	TRBV19	TRBJ2-7	CASSILPGTGPYEQYF	TGTGCCAGTAGTATACTTCCCGGGACAGGGCCCTACGAGCAGTACTTC
once	TRBD1	TRBV6-2/TRBV6-3	TRBJ2-7	CASSYLGQGDHEQYF	TGTGCCAGCAGTTACTTAGGACAGGGGGACCACGAGCAGTACTTC
-	TRBD2	TRBV9	TRBJ2-1	CASSLRLAGGLVDEQFF	TGTGCCAGCAGCCTGCGACTAGCGGGAGGGCTGGTGGATGAGCAGTTCTTC
-	TRBD2	TRBV20-1	TRBJ2-7	CSARDPRVAGGYEQYF	TGCAGTGCTAGAGATCCCCGCGTAGCGGGAGGGTACGAGCAGTACTTC
-	-	TRBV7-7	TRBJ1-3	CASSPTDSTGNTIYF	TGTGCTAGCAGCCCAACGGACAGTACAGGAAACACCATATATTTT
many	-	TRBV28	TRBJ1-4	CAIGATNENLFF	TGTGCCATCGGGGCAACTAATGAAAACCTGTTTTTT
-	-	TRBV9	TRBJ1-1	CASSEMTVAEAFF	TGTGCCAGCAGCGAGATGACAGTCGCTGAAGCTTTCTTT
few	-	TRBV15	TRBJ1-4	CATSREEGPPEKLFF	TGTGCCACCAGCAGAGAGGAGGGGCCTCCTGAAAAACTGTTTTTT
-	-	TRBV29-1	TRBJ1-1	CSVERGADTEAFF	TGCAGCGTTGAACGGGGGGCTGACACTGAAGCTTTCTTT
many	TRBD1	TRBV7-2	TRBJ1-2	CASSLARTGVNYGYTF	TGTGCCAGCAGCTTAGCGAGAACAGGGGTTAACTATGGCTACACCTTC
-	-	TRBV6-1	TRBJ2-7	CASSARYEQYF	TGTGCCAGCAGTGCGAGGTACGAGCAGTACTTC
few	-	TRBV6-5	TRBJ1-6	CASSYSSGRNNSPLHF	TGTGCCAGCAGTTACTCATCGGGCAGGAATAATTCACCCCTCCACTTT
-	TRBD2	TRBV28	TRBJ2-7	CASSLGSGNAEQYF	TGTGCCAGCAGTTTAGGTAGCGGGAATGCCGAGCAGTACTTC
many	TRBD1	TRBV10-3	TRBJ2-2	CAISRDSPNTGELFF	TGTGCCATCAGCCGGGACAGTCCGAACACCGGGGAGCTGTTTTTT
few	TRBD1	TRBV6-1	TRBJ1-2	CASGTGDRAGGYTF	TGTGCCAGTGGGACTGGGGACAGGGCCGGAGGCTACACCTTC
-	TRBD1	TRBV10-1	TRBJ1-1	CASSPKDRVSSLGGFF	TGCGCCAGCAGCCCTAAGGACAGGGTCTCAAGTTTGGGGGGTTTCTTT
many	TRBD2	TRBV20-1	TRBJ2-3	CSARGLAGAPDTQYF	TGCAGTGCTAGGGGACTAGCGGGAGCCCCAGATACGCAGTATTTT
few	TRBD1	TRBV28	TRBJ1-3	CASRPTLGQGSGNTIYF	TGTGCCAGCAGACCGACCCTGGGACAGGGCTCTGGAAACACCATATATTTT
-	TRBD1	TRBV27	TRBJ2-7	CASSSLGRGSYEQYF	TGTGCCAGCAGTTCCTTAGGCAGGGGGTCCTACGAGCAGTACTTC
many	-	TRBV28	TRBJ1-1	CATQTGVGTEAFF	TGTGCCACCCAAACGGGTGTGGGCACTGAAGCTTTCTTT
many	-	TRBV6-1	TRBJ1-2	CASATSGYGYTF	TGTGCCAGCGCCACCTCAGGGTATGGCTACACCTTC
few	-	TRBV10-2	TRBJ2-7	CASRPPGGTAREQYF	TGCGCCAGCAGACCCCCAGGCGGGACCGCGCGCGAGCAGTACTTC
-	-	TRBV18	TRBJ1-6	CASSSSRNSPLHF	TGTGCCAGCTCAAGTAGTCGGAATTCACCCCTCCACTTT
-	TRBD2	TRBV20-1	TRBJ2-7	CSAPVWREAYEQYF	TGCAGTGCCCCCGTCTGGCGGGAGGCCTACGAGCAGTACTTC
-	TRBD2	TRBV6-1	TRBJ2-2	CASSHPLLREHNYYLSAGELFF	TGTGCCAGCAGCCATCCCCTTTTGCGGGAGCATAACTACTACTTATCCGCCGGGGAGCTGTTTTTT
-	-	TRBV28	TRBJ1-3	CASSLKRFASGNTIYF	TGTGCCAGCAGTTTAAAAAGATTCGCCTCTGGAAACACCATATATTTT
-	-	TRBV6-1	TRBJ2-7	CASSERGHLLLEQYF	TGTGCCAGCAGTGAACGAGGACACCTCTTACTGGAGCAGTACTTC
few	-	TRBV7-9	TRBJ2-1	CASSQPFDNEQFF	TGTGCCAGCAGCCAACCCTTCGACAATGAGCAGTTCTTC
-	TRBD1	TRBV15	TRBJ2-1	CATSRVQGAWNEQFF	TGTGCCACCAGCAGAGTGCAGGGGGCTTGGAATGAGCAGTTCTTC
-	-	TRBV12-5	TRBJ1-5	CASGFKGEGNQPQHF	TGTGCTAGTGGTTTTAAGGGGGAGGGCAATCAGCCCCAGCATTTT
-	-	TRBV4-2	TRBJ2-5	CASRGRETQYF	TGTGCCAGCAGGGGACGGGAGACCCAGTACTTC
-	-	TRBV19	TRBJ2-1	CASSIRQNSYNEQFF	TGTGCCAGTAGTATAAGGCAGAACTCCTACAATGAGCAGTTCTTC